The next 26 T cell receptor beta chains were all read from a single sample in a study of OX40 agonist ivuxolimab in advanced cancers. The data were produced by immunoSEQ multiplex PCR, yet TCRdb's version contains in-frame clones alone and is incomplete. The sample includes roughly 50,000 clones, 77% of them seen just once. The starting material was CD4+ or CD8+ T cells sorted from blood, obtained in a trial of the OX40 agonist ivuxolimab. These receptors were obtained from an adult with an advanced solid tumor such as melanoma, head and neck, liver or kidney cancer.

The chain has TRBV7-8 and TRBJ1-3, with D unclear. Between the trimmed V and J ends, which lost 4 bases and 0 bases, there was a span of 4 bases. The length of the CDR3 is 13 residues. CDR1 and CDR2 from the germline V gene are SGHVS and FQNEAQ. CDR3 residues: CASSYTSGNTIYF. The CDR3, as DNA: TGTGCCAGCAGCTACACCTCTGGAAACACCATATATTTT.

This chain links TRBV29-1 with TRBJ2-3, with a weak D call TRBD2 (6 bases). Trimming removed 1 base from V and 0 bases from J, with 14 bases in between. The CDR3 covers 16 residues. The germline gives CDR1 SQVTM, CDR2 ANQGSEA. In DNA form, the CDR3 reads TGCAGCGTTGAAGGGATGCGGGGAAGTAGCACAGATACGCAGTATTTT. Its translation: CSVEGMRGSSTDTQYF.

The chain employs TRBV28 and TRBJ2-3; TRBD2 is a possible D gene (5 bases). Germline-derived CDR1 and CDR2 are MDHEN and SYDVKM. V was cut by 6 bases and J by 2 bases, with 12 bases left in between. The CDR3 loop spans 14 amino acids. CDR3 residues: CASSPLDSTDTQYF. CDR3 coding DNA: TGTGCCAGCAGCCCCCTGGACTCCACAGATACGCAGTATTTT.

This clone was seen ten or more times. The chain links TRBV7-2 to TRBJ1-4; TRBD1 matches at 9 bases. The junction had 9 bases not matched to a gene; V was cut back by 2 bases and J by 14 bases. The CDR3 extends over 14 amino acids. Germline V gene data show CDR1 as SGHTA and CDR2 as FQGNSA. The CDR3 nucleotides are TGTGCCAGCAGCTTACTTGGACAGGGGACGACGCTGTTTTTT. Protein sequence: CASSLLGQGTTLFF.

This clone was seen only once. The chain has TRBV27 and TRBJ2-2; D assignment may be TRBD1 or TRBD2 (5 bases each). Germline V gene sequence: CDR1 MNHEY, CDR2 SMNVEV (reference sequence). The CDR3 has 16 residues. The V end lost 4 bases, the J end lost 4 bases, and 16 bases lay between the germline ends. CDR3 DNA: TGTGCCAGCAGTTGGGGTCGTGGGACGGCCACCGGGGAGCTGTTTTTT. Amino acid sequence: CASSWGRGTATGELFF.

The rearrangement links TRBV7-2 to TRBJ2-1; either TRBD1 or TRBD2 may supply D (5 bases each). Trimming left V 6 bases short and J 6 bases short, with 21 bases between. CDR1 is SGHTA, CDR2 FQGNSA, per germline. The CDR3 has 16 residues. This CDR3 is CASSSHPSAGANEQFF. The CDR3, as DNA: TGTGCCAGCAGTTCTCATCCTTCGGCCGGGGCCAATGAGCAGTTCTTC.

Only one count was recorded for this clone. V gene TRBV2 combines with J gene TRBJ1-2; D uncertain. Trimming removed 1 base from V and 4 bases from J, with 10 bases in between. Germline V CDR1 and CDR2: SNHLY, FYNNEI. This CDR3 spans 14 amino acids. In nucleotides, the CDR3 is TGTGCCAGCAGTGAAGGGTTCATTGGCTATGGCTACACCTTC. It is translated as CASSEGFIGYGYTF.

Written as DNA, the CDR3 is TGTGCCAGCAGCCCCCCGGGACTAGGGTATAATGAGCAGTTCTTC. Encoded protein: CASSPPGLGYNEQFF. The chain recombines TRBV7-2 with TRBJ2-1; 8 positions agree with TRBD2. Trimming at V came to 5 bases and at J to 7 bases, leaving 10 bases not matched to a gene. Germline V lookup: CDR1 SGHTA, CDR2 FQGNSA. The length of the CDR3 is 15 residues.

The chain combines TRBV5-1 with TRBJ2-3, with D unresolved. Germline-derived CDR1 and CDR2 are SGHRS and YFSETQ. CDR3 size: 14 residues. V was cut by 0 bases and J by 4 bases, with 9 bases left in between. The CDR3 loop reads CASSLVPLPDTQYF. In nucleotides, the CDR3 is TGCGCCAGCAGCTTGGTGCCGCTCCCAGATACGCAGTATTTT.

V usage is TRBV28 and J usage is TRBJ2-7; 15 bases agree with TRBD2. J was trimmed by 6 bases and V by 5 bases; bases with no gene match: 5. Per germline, CDR1 MDHEN and CDR2 SYDVKM. The length of the CDR3 is 15 residues. CDR3 loop: CASSLPGLAGGEQYF. CDR3 sequence (DNA): TGTGCCAGCAGTCTCCCGGGACTAGCGGGAGGCGAGCAGTACTTC.

This clone was seen more than once but under ten times. The V gene is TRBV21-1, the J gene TRBJ1-1; the table calls TRBD1, which could not be checked here. TRBV21-1 corresponds to a pseudogene. This CDR3 spans 16 amino acids. CDR3 sequence (DNA): TGTGCCAGCAGCAAAAAAGACGCAGGGTTGAACACTGAAGCTTTCTTT. This sequence encodes CASSKKDAGLNTEAFF.

The gene calls are TRBV19 and TRBJ1-2; no firm D call. Germline CDR1 reads LNHDA; CDR2 reads SQIVND (reference sequence). Trimming pared 6 bases from V and 4 bases from J, leaving 12 bases between. The CDR3 totals 13 residues. The CDR3 sequence is CASRGQVGYGYTF. CDR3 coding DNA: TGTGCCAGTAGGGGTCAAGTGGGCTATGGCTACACCTTC.

This clone was counted once. J is TRBJ1-5 and V is TRBV7-9, with a tentative D call TRBD1 (6 bases). V was pared by 2 bases and J by 1 base, with 6 bases between. The CDR3 contains 14 residues. Germline CDR1 SEHNR, CDR2 FQNEAQ (reference sequence). CDR3 region: CASSLRGSNQPQHF. CDR3 coding DNA: TGTGCCAGCAGCTTAAGGGGGAGCAATCAGCCCCAGCATTTT.

The table lists this clone with a few counts. J is TRBJ2-1 and V is TRBV9; 9 bases map to TRBD1. V was clipped by 3 bases and J by 6 bases; unmatched bases: 7. CDR1 and CDR2 (germline): SGDLS, YYNGEE. CDR3 length: 15 residues. In DNA form, the CDR3 reads TGTGCCAGCAGCGAGGGGCCGGGACAGGGCAATGAGCAGTTCTTC. Protein: CASSEGPGQGNEQFF.

V and J are TRBV6-6 and TRBJ1-1, with D perhaps TRBD1 (6 bases). The CDR3 runs 13 residues. Germline CDR1 and CDR2: MNHNY and SVGAGI (reference sequence). V lost 7 bases and J 6 bases, leaving 15 bases between the germline ends. The CDR3 region is CASTKLGGAEAFF. The CDR3 coding sequence is TGTGCCAGCACCAAACTAGGGGGGGCTGAAGCTTTCTTT.

This clone has more than one count but fewer than ten. V and J are TRBV5-4 and TRBJ2-7; D not certain. CDR1 and CDR2 (germline): SGHNT, YYREEE (reference sequence). The CDR3 sequence is 13 residues long. The V gene lost 0 bases and the J gene lost 0 bases, with 4 bases spanning the gap. The CDR3 region is CASSLDLSYEQYF. In DNA, the CDR3 is TGTGCCAGCAGCTTGGATCTCTCCTACGAGCAGTACTTC.

The chain uses TRBV9 and TRBJ1-2; 8 nucleotides agree with TRBD1. This CDR3 region has 13 residues. The germline V gene has CDR1 SGDLS and CDR2 YYNGEE. Losses at the gene ends were 4 bases for V and 7 bases for J; bases not matched to a gene: 6. CDR3 protein: CASSQDRDRGYTF. The CDR3, as DNA: TGTGCCAGCAGCCAGGACAGGGATCGTGGCTACACCTTC.

The rearrangement joins TRBV6-6 to TRBJ2-5; D gene ambiguous. Trimming cost V 10 bases and J 4 bases, with 19 bases left between them. In germline, CDR1 is MNHNY, CDR2 SVGAGI (reference sequence). The length of the CDR3 is 14 residues. DNA for the CDR3: TGTGCCACGCAAGGAAGGGTGGCTTTAGAGACCCAGTACTTC. Amino acids: CATQGRVALETQYF.

The chain is built from TRBV9 and TRBJ2-1; 7 bases are shared with TRBD2. V dropped 5 bases and J dropped 3; count of bases not matched to a gene: 8. The CDR3 is 15 amino acids. Germline V gene sequence: CDR1 SGDLS, CDR2 YYNGEE. As DNA, the CDR3 is TGTGCCAGCAGTCCCCTCTCGGGGGGCTACAATGAGCAGTTCTTC. It encodes CASSPLSGGYNEQFF.

The V gene is TRBV7-2, the J gene TRBJ2-6; TRBD1 matches 11 bases. After removal of 7 bases from V and 1 base from J, the junction contained 3 bases not matched to a gene. This CDR3 comprises 16 residues. CDR1 and CDR2 (germline): SGHTA, FQGNSA. The CDR3 bases are TGTGCCAGCAAAGGACAGGGGGCATCTGGGGCCAACGTCCTGACTTTC. Protein product: CASKGQGASGANVLTF.

The V and J genes are TRBV19 and TRBJ2-1; 16 nucleotides align to TRBD2. The germline V gene has CDR1 LNHDA and CDR2 SQIVND (reference sequence). This CDR3 contains 15 residues. Losses at the gene ends were 6 bases for V and 8 bases for J; bases not matched to a gene: 4. The CDR3 DNA reads as TGTGCCAGTAGAGCTGGGACTAGCGGGAGGGATGAGCAGTTCTTC. This sequence encodes CASRAGTSGRDEQFF. Complete variable domain (other parts from reference TRBV19 and TRBJ2-1): DGGITQSPKYLFRKEGQNVTLSCEQNLNHDAMYWYRQDPGQGLRLIYYSQIVNDFQKGDIAEGYSVSREKKESFPLTVTSAQKNPTAFYLCASRAGTSGRDEQFFGPGTRLTVL.

V and J are TRBV27 and TRBJ1-5, with D unclear. V dropped 1 base and J dropped 1 base, with 8 bases sitting between them. This CDR3 region has 15 residues. Germline CDR1 is MNHEY and CDR2 is SMNVEV (reference sequence). The CDR3 nucleotides read TGTGCCAGCAGTTTATTCTCAGGAAGCAATCAGCCCCAGCATTTT. Protein sequence: CASSLFSGSNQPQHF.

The chain recombines TRBV28 with TRBJ2-2; 10 bases are shared with TRBD2. J was trimmed by 4 bases and V by 2 bases; bases with no gene match: 13. The germline V gene has CDR1 MDHEN and CDR2 SYDVKM. This CDR3 has 19 amino acids. The CDR3 DNA reads TGTGCCAGCAGTTTAATTAGCGGGAGGTACCGAACATCCACCGGGGAGCTGTTTTTT. This translates into CASSLISGRYRTSTGELFF.

For this clone: Relative to the germline gene, one junction end is altered; a read error may explain this. The V and J genes are TRBV6-1 and TRBJ2-7; 8 nucleotides match TRBD1. Germline V CDR1 and CDR2: MNHNS, SASEGT. The CDR3 is 11 residues long. The CDR3 loop reads CASSDRTGPNF. In nucleotides, the CDR3 is TGTGCCAGCAGTGACCGGACAGGGCCGAACTTC.

The chain links TRBV7-8 to TRBJ2-7; 11 nucleotides match TRBD1. CDR3 length: 16 amino acids. With 0 bases clipped from V and 4 bases from J, the junction kept 5 bases outside the gene matches. CDR1 is SGHVS and CDR2 is FQNEAQ in the germline V gene. This chain's CDR3 is CASSLAPGQGEYEQYF. CDR3 nucleotides: TGTGCCAGCAGCTTAGCGCCGGGACAGGGGGAGTACGAGCAGTACTTC.

The chain carries TRBV7-6 and TRBJ2-7, with 12 bases that match TRBD2. The CDR3 is 17 residues long. Germline loops: CDR1 SGHVS, CDR2 FNYEAQ. Trimming cost V 5 bases and J 7 bases; bases outside gene matches: 15. The CDR3 protein is CASSPSTGLAGFVEQYF. CDR3 in DNA: TGTGCCAGCAGCCCAAGTACGGGACTAGCGGGCTTTGTGGAGCAGTACTTC.